The next 24 T cell receptor beta chains were all read from a single sample in a study of blood T cell repertoires in COVID-19. Using immunoSEQ multiplex PCR, the repertoire was profiled, and TCRdb retains in-frame clones only, with some absent. The repertoire holds 70,000 or so clones, with under 95% as singletons. Sequencing input: peripheral blood. All receptors come from a man aged 50-59 years with acute or convalescent COVID-19.

The rearrangement links TRBV5-6 to TRBJ1-6, with 7 bases fitting TRBD1. V lost 0 bases to trimming and J lost 9 bases; unmatched junction nucleotides: 6. The CDR3 length is 15 residues. Germline V CDR1 and CDR2: SGHDT, YYEEEE. DNA for the CDR3: TGTGCCAGCAGCTTGGCAGCAGGGGGTCGTTCACCCCTCCACTTT. Translated: CASSLAAGGRSPLHF.

The chain uses TRBV19 and TRBJ1-1, with 9 bases matching TRBD1. CDR1 and CDR2 (germline): LNHDA, SQIVND (reference sequence). V lost 5 bases to trimming and J lost 3 bases; unmatched junction nucleotides: 7. The CDR3 is 15 amino acids. This CDR3 is CASSPQQGAYTEAFF. In DNA form, the CDR3 reads TGTGCCAGTAGTCCCCAACAGGGGGCATACACTGAAGCTTTCTTT. The whole variable domain, filled in from reference TRBV19 and TRBJ1-1, reads DGGITQSPKYLFRKEGQNVTLSCEQNLNHDAMYWYRQDPGQGLRLIYYSQIVNDFQKGDIAEGYSVSREKKESFPLTVTSAQKNPTAFYLCASSPQQGAYTEAFFGQGTRLTVV.

This rearrangement joins TRBV5-4 to TRBJ2-1, with 9 bases aligning to TRBD2. V shed 4 bases, J shed 6 bases, and the junction held 8 bases outside the gene matches. The CDR3 is 15 residues long. The germline V gene has CDR1 SGHNT and CDR2 YYREEE (reference sequence). CDR3 nucleotide sequence: TGTGCCAGCAGCCCGCGGGAGGGCCTCCTCAATGAGCAGTTCTTC. The encoded protein is CASSPREGLLNEQFF.

The J gene is TRBJ1-6, the V gene TRBV19; TRBD1 might be the D (6 bases). Germline CDR1 and CDR2: LNHDA and SQIVND (reference sequence). V gave up 9 bases and J gave up 7 bases, with 13 bases separating them. The CDR3 sequence is 13 residues long. CDR3 amino acids: CASKIGGNSPLHF. The CDR3 DNA reads TGTGCCAGCAAGATAGGGGGAAATTCACCCCTCCACTTT.

The chain combines TRBV5-4 with TRBJ1-1; D is perhaps TRBD1 (6 bases). Between the trimmed V and J ends, which lost 4 bases and 5 bases, there was a span of 9 bases. From germline, CDR1 is SGHNT and CDR2 YYREEE (reference sequence). This CDR3 spans 12 amino acids. The CDR3 DNA follows: TGTGCCAGCAGCCCTGGACAGACTGAAGCTTTCTTT. This translates into CASSPGQTEAFF.

The V and J genes are TRBV28 and TRBJ2-7, with a possible D match to TRBD1 (6 bases). The CDR3 extends over 14 amino acids. Looked up from germline, CDR1 is MDHEN and CDR2 is SYDVKM. V lost 5 bases to trimming and J lost 2 bases, with 13 bases between them. In DNA form, the CDR3 reads TGTGCCAGCAGTAGGACAGACCCTGCCTACGAGCAGTACTTC. Translated: CASSRTDPAYEQYF.

The chain uses TRBV28 and TRBJ2-7; 12 bases are shared with TRBD2. Germline V lookup: CDR1 MDHEN, CDR2 SYDVKM. V was clipped by 5 bases and J by 5 bases; unmatched bases: 10. The CDR3 is 16 amino acids. The CDR3 nucleotides are TGTGCCAGCAGTCCGACTAGCGGGAGATGGGTAGACGAGCAGTACTTC. It is translated as CASSPTSGRWVDEQYF.

This chain uses TRBV7-2 with TRBJ1-2, with D possibly being TRBD1 (6 bases). Trimming took 5 bases from V and 4 from J, leaving 17 bases between them. CDR3 size: 15 residues. Germline V lookup: CDR1 SGHTA, CDR2 FQGNSA. The CDR3 region has the DNA TGTGCCAGCAGCCCAGAACTGGGACACCTCTATGGCTACACCTTC. This gives the protein CASSPELGHLYGYTF. Using reference TRBV7-2 and TRBJ1-2 for the parts outside the CDR3, the full variable domain is GAGVSQSPSNKVTEKGKDVELRCDPISGHTALYWYRQSLGQGLEFLIYFQGNSAPDKSGLPSDRFSAERTGGSVSTLTIQRTQQEDSAVYLCASSPELGHLYGYTFGSGTRLTVV.

The J gene is TRBJ1-6, the V gene TRBV4-3; no firm D call. Germline values: CDR1 LGHNA, CDR2 YSLEER. V was pared by 1 base and J by 5 bases, with 6 bases between. The CDR3 has 14 residues. Here the CDR3 reads CASSQGTDNSPLHF. The CDR3 nucleotides are TGCGCCAGCAGCCAAGGAACAGATAATTCACCCCTCCACTTT.

CDR3 bases: TGTGCCAGCAGCTTAGCTCAGGGGTATAGCAATCAGCCCCAGCATTTT. Translation gives CASSLAQGYSNQPQHF. The chain is built from TRBV7-8 and TRBJ1-5; D might be TRBD1 (6 bases). Deletions cut 0 bases from V and 0 bases from J, with 9 bases between. Germline V lookup: CDR1 SGHVS, CDR2 FQNEAQ. The CDR3 totals 16 residues. Full variable domain (remainder filled in from reference TRBV7-8 and TRBJ1-5): GAGVSQSPRYKVAKRGQDVALRCDPISGHVSLFWYQQALGQGPEFLTYFQNEAQLDKSGLPSDRFFAERPEGSVSTLKIQRTQQEDSAVYLCASSLAQGYSNQPQHFGDGTRLSIL.

Notes on this clone: One junction end disagrees with the germline gene, perhaps due to a read error. The chain uses TRBV3-1 (or the pseudogene TRBV3-2) and TRBJ1-2; D ambiguous. CDR1 LGHDT and CDR2 YNNKEL come from the germline V gene (reference sequence). CDR3 length: 14 amino acids. Written as DNA, the CDR3 is TGTGCCAGCAGCCAAGATAGCGGACTCTATGACTACACCTTC. Residues: CASSQDSGLYDYTF.

In the case of this clone: Other DNA sequences within the sample encode an identical CDR3. As DNA, the CDR3 is TGTGCCAGTACACAGGGGAACACTGAAGCTTTCTTT. It codes for CASTQGNTEAFF. The chain recombines TRBV19 with TRBJ1-1; D is possibly TRBD1 (6 bases). This CDR3 spans 12 amino acids. V dropped 7 bases and J dropped 1 base, with 7 bases sitting between them. Germline V CDR1 and CDR2: LNHDA, SQIVND (reference sequence).

The chain is built from TRBV4-1 and TRBJ1-2; D gene ambiguous. With 1 base removed from V and 4 bases from J, the gap between germline ends came to 13 bases. Looked up from germline, CDR1 is MGHRA and CDR2 is YSYEKL. The length of the CDR3 is 15 residues. CDR3 residues: CASSQGVGVGYGYTF. The CDR3 nucleotides read TGCGCCAGCAGCCAAGGGGTCGGGGTGGGCTATGGCTACACCTTC.

The chain couples TRBV13 to TRBJ2-7, with 10 bases fitting TRBD2. The CDR3 spans 15 residues. With V trimmed by 3 bases and J by 5 bases, 7 bases remained unmatched. The germline CDR1 and CDR2 sequences are PRHDT and FYEKMQ (reference sequence). CDR3 nucleotides: TGTGCCAGCAGCTTTTGGGGAGCGGGAGGGGACGAGCAGTACTTC. Translated: CASSFWGAGGDEQYF.

In its sample, this clone was seen once. The chain uses TRBV7-8 and TRBJ2-4, with 7 bases lining up with TRBD2. There are 19 residues in the CDR3. After removal of 2 bases from V and 6 bases from J, the junction contained 19 bases not matched to a gene. Per the germline V gene, CDR1 is SGHVS and CDR2 is FQNEAQ. Here the CDR3 DNA reads TGTGCCAGCAGCTTAAATCCGGGGGGTCTTGGTACCGGGTTAAACATTCAGTACTTC. Translating gives CASSLNPGGLGTGLNIQYF. Full variable domain (missing parts from reference TRBV7-8 and TRBJ2-4): GAGVSQSPRYKVAKRGQDVALRCDPISGHVSLFWYQQALGQGPEFLTYFQNEAQLDKSGLPSDRFFAERPEGSVSTLKIQRTQQEDSAVYLCASSLNPGGLGTGLNIQYFGAGTRLSVL.

The gene calls are TRBV27 and TRBJ2-2, with TRBD2 identical over 9 bases. The J segment lost 1 base and the V segment lost 1 base, leaving 4 bases of the junction unmatched. Per the germline V gene, CDR1 is MNHEY and CDR2 is SMNVEV (reference sequence). CDR3 size: 17 residues. The CDR3 nucleotides read TGTGCCAGCAGTTTATTGGCGGGAGGGGGGAACACCGGGGAGCTGTTTTTT. It translates to CASSLLAGGGNTGELFF.

The V call is TRBV7-2, the J call TRBJ2-2, with a weak D call TRBD1 (6 bases). The germline CDR1 and CDR2 sequences are SGHTA and FQGNSA. The CDR3 runs to 15 residues. Trimming left V 5 bases short and J 7 bases short, with 17 bases between. CDR3 sequence (DNA): TGTGCCAGCAGCCCCAAGACAGGAGGTGTCGGGGAGCTGTTTTTT. Translating it yields CASSPKTGGVGELFF.

The CDR3 reads CASNWDRGREKLFF. DNA for the CDR3: TGTGCCAGCAATTGGGACAGGGGCCGGGAAAAACTGTTTTTT. The chain joins TRBV2 to TRBJ1-4, with TRBD1 identical over 10 bases. J gave up 8 bases and V 7 bases, and 7 bases lay outside the gene matches. Looked up from germline, CDR1 is SNHLY and CDR2 is FYNNEI. The CDR3 is 14 amino acids.

The chain combines TRBV19 with TRBJ1-6; D is possibly TRBD1 (6 bases). This CDR3 region has 14 residues. Trimming stripped 5 bases from V and 6 bases from J, with 11 bases between. From germline, CDR1 is LNHDA and CDR2 SQIVND (reference sequence). The CDR3 nucleotides read TGTGCCAGTAGTGGACAGTGGCCTAATTCACCCCTCCACTTT. Translated, it gives CASSGQWPNSPLHF.

The chain couples TRBV5-5 to TRBJ2-7; D is possibly TRBD1 (6 bases). There are 15 residues in the CDR3. The V end was cut by 3 bases, the J end by 1 base, with 14 bases between. Germline V lookup: CDR1 SGHKS, CDR2 YYEKEE (reference sequence). Here the CDR3 reads CASSSHLGQSYEQYF. The CDR3 region has the DNA TGTGCCAGCAGCTCGCACCTTGGACAGTCCTACGAGCAGTACTTC.

The V gene is TRBV7-2, the J gene TRBJ1-2; tentative D call: TRBD1 (5 bases). Germline-derived CDR1 and CDR2 are SGHTA and FQGNSA. The CDR3 loop spans 15 amino acids. V lost 7 bases and J lost 4, with 19 bases in between. The CDR3 DNA sequence: TGTGCCAGCACCGGGGCGGGGATTAACCGCTATGGCTACACCTTC. This encodes CASTGAGINRYGYTF.

The rearrangement uses TRBV28 and TRBJ1-1; no clear D. V gave up 2 bases and J gave up 1 base, with 8 bases separating them. The CDR3 is 14 amino acids. Germline CDR1 MDHEN, CDR2 SYDVKM. The CDR3, as DNA: TGTGCCAGCAGTTTAAGCCGCCAGAACACTGAAGCTTTCTTT. Protein product: CASSLSRQNTEAFF.

The CDR3 here is CASSLRDRVREQYF. CDR3 coding DNA: TGTGCCAGCAGCCTCCGGGACAGGGTCCGCGAGCAGTACTTC. This sequence joins TRBV27 and TRBJ2-7; 9 bases agree with TRBD1. Losses at the gene ends were 6 bases for V and 6 bases for J; bases not matched to a gene: 9. The CDR3 contains 14 residues. The germline CDR1 and CDR2 sequences are MNHEY and SMNVEV (reference sequence).

This clone is a singleton in its sample. The junction shows a germline mismatch at one end, possibly a read error. CDR3 nucleotides: TGTGCCAGCAGCAAACGGGACAGGGAATACCACTTC. Translation: CASSKRDREYHF. The chain employs TRBV7-9 and TRBJ2-5, with TRBD1 matching 9 bases. The CDR3 contains 12 residues. Germline V gene lookup returns CDR1 SEHNR and CDR2 FQNEAQ (reference sequence).